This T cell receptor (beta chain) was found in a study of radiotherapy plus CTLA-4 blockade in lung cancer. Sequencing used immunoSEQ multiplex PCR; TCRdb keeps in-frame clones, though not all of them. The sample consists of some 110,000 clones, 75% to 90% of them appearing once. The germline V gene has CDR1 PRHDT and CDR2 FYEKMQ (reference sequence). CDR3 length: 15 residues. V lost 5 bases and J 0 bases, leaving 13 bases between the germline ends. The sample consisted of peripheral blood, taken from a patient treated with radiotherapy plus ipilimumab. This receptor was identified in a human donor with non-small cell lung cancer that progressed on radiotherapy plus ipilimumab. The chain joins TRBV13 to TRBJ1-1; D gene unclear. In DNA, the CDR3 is TGTGCCAGCAGCCCTATCGGCCGACTGAACACTGAAGCTTTCTTT. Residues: CASSPIGRLNTEAFF. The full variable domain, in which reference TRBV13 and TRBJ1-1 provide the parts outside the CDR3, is AAGVIQSPRHLIKEKRETATLKCYPIPRHDTVYWYQQGPGQDPQFLISFYEKMQSDKGSIPDRFSAQQFSDYHSELNMSSLELGDSALYFCASSPIGRLNTEAFFGQGTRLTVV.